One and the same sample provided the 26 T cell receptor beta chains below, sequenced in a study of blood T cell repertoires in COVID-19. Repertoires were generated with immunoSEQ multiplex PCR, while TCRdb's copy carries only in-frame clones and drops some. The repertoire has approximately 60,000 clones, roughly 85% of them found once; the top ten carry about 17%. The sequenced material came from peripheral blood. The receptors stem from a human donor in a cohort sampled during active COVID-19.

The chain joins TRBV4-3 to TRBJ1-6; the D gene is possibly TRBD1 (5 bases). The V gene's germline CDR1 is LGHNA and CDR2 YSLEER. CDR3 length: 18 residues. The V end lost 0 bases, the J end lost 0 bases, and 12 bases lay between the germline ends. DNA for the CDR3: TGCGCCAGCAGCCAAGATTGGGGCCGAAGCTCCTATAATTCACCCCTCCACTTT. Its protein product is CASSQDWGRSSYNSPLHF.

CDR3 region: CASSLVSREKLFF. CDR3 in DNA: TGTGCCAGCAGCTTAGTATCCAGAGAAAAACTGTTTTTT. The V gene is TRBV11-2, the J gene TRBJ1-4; D call uncertain. CDR1 and CDR2 (germline): SGHAT, FQNNGV. With 1 base removed from V and 8 bases from J, the gap between germline ends came to 8 bases. The CDR3 has 13 residues.

The chain couples TRBV7-2 to TRBJ2-3, with 9 bases lining up with TRBD2. The germline gives CDR1 SGHTA, CDR2 FQGNSA. The CDR3 has 17 amino acids. J lost 4 bases, V lost 2 bases, and 10 bases had no gene match. The DNA for the CDR3 is TGTGCCAGCAGCTTATCCGGCGGGGGGGCCAGGTCAGATACGCAGTATTTT. Amino acids: CASSLSGGGARSDTQYF.

V usage is TRBV3-1 (or the pseudogene TRBV3-2) and J usage is TRBJ2-5, with TRBD2 matching 7 bases. This CDR3 has 18 residues. J lost 5 bases, V lost 0 bases, and 15 bases had no gene match. CDR1 is LGHDT, CDR2 YNNKEL, per germline (reference sequence). The CDR3 loop is CASSQEGSGVLSGETQYF. The CDR3 DNA sequence: TGTGCCAGCAGCCAAGAAGGAAGCGGGGTCTTGTCCGGGGAGACCCAGTACTTC.

The chain links TRBV7-9 to TRBJ1-5, with 7 bases that match TRBD1. The CDR3 runs to 14 residues. V dropped 5 bases and J dropped 5; count of bases not matched to a gene: 6. Germline CDR1 is SEHNR and CDR2 is FQNEAQ (reference sequence). CDR3 sequence (DNA): TGTGCCAGCAGCCAGGGGGAGATCGATCAGCCCCAGCATTTT. This encodes CASSQGEIDQPQHF.

The rearrangement links TRBV5-3 to TRBJ2-7, with 12 positions matching TRBD2. TRBV5-3 has ORF status, its function being uncertain. With V trimmed by 3 bases and J by 0 bases, 13 bases remained unmatched. The CDR3 spans 19 residues. The DNA for the CDR3 is TGTGCCAGAAGCTGGGGACTAGCGGGTCACGTATCGAGCTCCTACGAGCAGTACTTC. Its protein product is CARSWGLAGHVSSSYEQYF.

The chain employs TRBV6-4 and TRBJ1-6; no definite D call. CDR1 is MRHNA, CDR2 SNTAGT, per germline. This CDR3 is built from 14 residues. V was shortened by 0 bases and J by 4 bases, with 4 bases between the two germline ends. The CDR3 sequence is CASSDSQYNSPLHF. The CDR3 nucleotides are TGTGCCAGCAGTGACTCACAGTATAATTCACCCCTCCACTTT.

This chain links TRBV5-1 with TRBJ2-3; 10 nucleotides match TRBD2. With 7 bases clipped from V and 2 bases from J, the junction kept 13 bases outside the gene matches. CDR3 length: 17 residues. Germline V lookup: CDR1 SGHRS, CDR2 YFSETQ. The CDR3, as DNA: TGCGCCAGCTCACGACTGAGCGGGGGGGCCCTCACAGATACGCAGTATTTT. Translating it yields CASSRLSGGALTDTQYF.

This rearrangement joins TRBV5-1 to TRBJ2-7, with 7 bases that match TRBD1. The V segment lost 6 bases and the J segment 0 bases; nucleotides outside the gene matches: 3. The germline V gene encodes CDR1 SGHRS and CDR2 YFSETQ. This CDR3 has 13 amino acids. Here the CDR3 DNA reads TGCGCCAGCACCCGGGACAGCTCCTACGAGCAGTACTTC. Protein sequence: CASTRDSSYEQYF.

The chain joins TRBV28 to TRBJ2-7, with TRBD2 identical over 9 bases. V was clipped by 5 bases and J by 7 bases; unmatched bases: 9. Germline assignment: CDR1 MDHEN and CDR2 SYDVKM. The CDR3 totals 14 residues. CDR3 DNA: TGTGCCAGCAGTGTATTAGCGGGGGCTGAAGAGCAGTACTTC. It is translated as CASSVLAGAEEQYF. Together with reference TRBV28 and TRBJ2-7, the CDR3 gives the full variable domain: DVKVTQSSRYLVKRTGEKVFLECVQDMDHENMFWYRQDPGLGLRLIYFSYDVKMKEKGDIPEGYSVSREKKERFSLILESASTNQTSMYLCASSVLAGAEEQYFGPGTRLTVT.

The chain recombines TRBV6-6 with TRBJ1-6, with 9 bases matching TRBD1. The CDR3 is made up of 14 amino acids. Germline V gene data show CDR1 as MNHNY and CDR2 as SVGAGI (reference sequence). Trimming cost V 4 bases and J 10 bases; bases outside gene matches: 5. The CDR3 DNA reads as TGTGCCAGCAGTTCCGGGACAGGGAGATCACCCCTCCACTTT. It is translated as CASSSGTGRSPLHF.

The chain combines TRBV11-3 with TRBJ2-3; D possibly corresponds to TRBD2 (6 bases). Germline lookup yields CDR1 SGHNT and CDR2 YENEEA. The CDR3 is made up of 15 amino acids. Trimming cost V 1 base and J 3 bases, with 11 bases left between them. CDR3 sequence reads: CASSLGGVFTDTQYF. CDR3 in DNA: TGTGCCAGCAGCTTAGGGGGGGTTTTTACAGATACGCAGTATTTT.

This clone came up once. V gene TRBV5-1 combines with J gene TRBJ2-2, with a tentative D call TRBD2 (6 bases). V was pared by 5 bases and J by 2 bases, with 10 bases between. The CDR3 length is 14 residues. CDR1 SGHRS and CDR2 YFSETQ come from the germline V gene. The CDR3 DNA reads as TGCGCCAGCAGGCCGGGGGATAACACCGGGGAGCTGTTTTTT. This translates into CASRPGDNTGELFF.

The V gene is TRBV19, the J gene TRBJ2-1; D remains unclear. The CDR3 has 16 amino acids. The V gene lost 3 bases and the J gene lost 0 bases, with 12 bases spanning the gap. Germline-derived CDR1 and CDR2 are LNHDA and SQIVND (reference sequence). The CDR3 reads CASSISIWASYNEQFF. In nucleotides, the CDR3 is TGTGCCAGTAGTATTTCAATATGGGCCTCCTACAATGAGCAGTTCTTC. The complete variable domain, with remaining parts taken from reference TRBV19 and TRBJ2-1, reads DGGITQSPKYLFRKEGQNVTLSCEQNLNHDAMYWYRQDPGQGLRLIYYSQIVNDFQKGDIAEGYSVSREKKESFPLTVTSAQKNPTAFYLCASSISIWASYNEQFFGPGTRLTVL.

The V and J genes are TRBV10-3 and TRBJ2-3, with TRBD2 matching over 9 bases. Losses at the gene ends were 5 bases for V and 6 bases for J; bases not matched to a gene: 6. CDR3 size: 14 residues. The germline V gene encodes CDR1 ENHRY and CDR2 SYGVKD. The CDR3 sequence: CAISPAGGPDTQYF. CDR3 nucleotides: TGTGCCATCAGTCCAGCGGGAGGTCCGGATACGCAGTATTTT.

The chain carries TRBV3-1 (or the pseudogene TRBV3-2) and TRBJ2-7, with a possible D match to TRBD1 (5 bases). The CDR3 length is 13 residues. Germline lookup yields CDR1 LGHDT and CDR2 YNNKEL (reference sequence). V shed 3 bases and J shed 2 bases, with 8 bases lying between them. The CDR3 DNA sequence: TGTGCCAGCAGCCAGGGGCCTACCTACGAGCAGTACTTC. It yields the protein CASSQGPTYEQYF.

V is TRBV7-9 and J is TRBJ2-1; 11 nucleotides line up with TRBD1. CDR3 size: 16 residues. The V gene end was trimmed by 0 bases and the J gene end by 4 bases; junction bases not matched to a gene: 2. Germline CDR1 reads SEHNR; CDR2 reads FQNEAQ (reference sequence). The CDR3 spells CASSLAGTGGYNEQFF. CDR3 nucleotides: TGTGCCAGCAGCTTAGCGGGGACAGGGGGATACAATGAGCAGTTCTTC.

The V gene is TRBV30, the J gene TRBJ2-3, with 12 bases identical to TRBD2. Looked up from germline, CDR1 is GTSNPN and CDR2 is SVGIG (reference sequence). The trim removed 5 bases at V and 4 bases at J, leaving 4 bases unmatched. The CDR3 has 14 amino acids. CDR3 loop: CAWSSGGAADTQYF. CDR3 nucleotide sequence: TGTGCCTGGTCTAGCGGGGGGGCCGCAGATACGCAGTATTTT.

This clone was detected only a few times. The chain recombines TRBV25-1 with TRBJ1-2; TRBD1 is a possible D gene (5 bases). Germline loops: CDR1 MGHDK, CDR2 SYGVNS. The CDR3 runs 13 residues. The germline V and J ends were trimmed by 1 base and 11 bases, with 14 bases remaining between them. The CDR3 DNA sequence: TGTGCCAGCAGTGAATTAACATCGGAGGGGTACACCTTC. Translated: CASSELTSEGYTF.

Concerning this clone itself: The sample holds other DNA sequences that translate to the same CDR3. This chain links TRBV12-3 or TRBV12-4 with TRBJ1-1; D is ambiguous. The CDR3 contains 12 residues. Deletions cut 3 bases from V and 4 bases from J, with 6 bases between. In DNA form, the CDR3 reads TGTGCCAGCAGTTTTTCCGGCACTGAAGCTTTCTTT. Translated, it gives CASSFSGTEAFF.

This chain links TRBV9 with TRBJ1-1, with a tentative D call TRBD1 (5 bases). Trimming took off 4 bases at V and 0 bases at J, with 16 bases between the two ends. The CDR3 is 16 residues long. Germline CDR1 and CDR2: SGDLS and YYNGEE. The CDR3 loop reads CASSSQGWSVNTEAFF. The CDR3 DNA sequence: TGTGCCAGCAGCTCCCAGGGCTGGTCGGTGAACACTGAAGCTTTCTTT.

The chain is built from TRBV6-5 and TRBJ1-2; D unclear. The CDR3 sequence is 15 residues long. CDR1 and CDR2 from the germline V gene are MNHEY and SVGAGI. With 5 bases removed from V and 9 bases from J, the gap between germline ends came to 22 bases. The CDR3 nucleotides are TGTGCCAGCAGTCCCAATTTGGGCGGAGGCTCAAGCTACACCTTC. Translation: CASSPNLGGGSSYTF.

The chain is built from TRBV21-1 and TRBJ2-3; the table's D call, TRBD1, was not checked against the DNA. TRBV21-1 is designated a pseudogene. The CDR3 is 17 amino acids. CDR3 sequence (DNA): TGTGCCAGCAGCAAAGTTCTGGACAGGGCTCGCACAGATACGCAGTATTTT. This codes for CASSKVLDRARTDTQYF.

This clone was counted a single time. This sequence joins TRBV2 and TRBJ1-6; D is unclear. The V and J ends lost 2 bases and 6 bases respectively, with 11 bases between them. Germline V gene sequence: CDR1 SNHLY, CDR2 FYNNEI. The CDR3 loop spans 15 amino acids. The CDR3 loop reads CASSEQETFNSPLHF. The CDR3 region has the DNA TGTGCCAGCAGTGAACAGGAAACTTTTAATTCACCCCTCCACTTT.

V is TRBV7-2 and J is TRBJ2-1; D call uncertain. Trimming cost V 5 bases and J 2 bases, with 7 bases left between them. Per the germline V gene, CDR1 is SGHTA and CDR2 is FQGNSA. The CDR3 runs 13 residues. CDR3 amino acids: CASSPQAYNEQFF. Here the CDR3 DNA reads TGTGCCAGCAGCCCTCAGGCCTACAATGAGCAGTTCTTC.

This clone has more than one count but fewer than ten. The chain joins TRBV7-9 to TRBJ2-1, with D perhaps matching TRBD2 (5 bases). The germline V gene encodes CDR1 SEHNR and CDR2 FQNEAQ (reference sequence). CDR3 length: 16 residues. Trimming shortened V by 3 bases and J by 0 bases, and 12 bases separated the two germline ends. The DNA of the CDR3 is TGTGCCAGCAGCTTTGGTTCGGGGAACTCCTACAATGAGCAGTTCTTC. It translates to CASSFGSGNSYNEQFF.